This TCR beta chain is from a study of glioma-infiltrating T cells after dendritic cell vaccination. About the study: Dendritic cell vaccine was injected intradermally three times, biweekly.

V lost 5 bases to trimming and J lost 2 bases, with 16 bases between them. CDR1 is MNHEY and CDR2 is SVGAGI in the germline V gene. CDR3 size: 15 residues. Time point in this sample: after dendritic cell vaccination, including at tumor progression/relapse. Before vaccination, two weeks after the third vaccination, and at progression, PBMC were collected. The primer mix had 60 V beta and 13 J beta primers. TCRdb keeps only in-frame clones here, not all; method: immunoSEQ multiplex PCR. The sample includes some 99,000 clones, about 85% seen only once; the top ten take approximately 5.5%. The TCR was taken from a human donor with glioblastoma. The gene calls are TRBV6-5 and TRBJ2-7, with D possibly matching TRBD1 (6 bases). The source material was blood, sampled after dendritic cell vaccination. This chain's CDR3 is CASSPLTGLAYEQYF. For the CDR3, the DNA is TGTGCCAGCAGTCCGCTGACAGGTTTGGCCTACGAGCAGTACTTC.